The present entry profiles one T cell receptor beta chain with its context. This sample was included in a study of blood T cell repertoires in COVID-19. Study in general: Acute and convalescent COVID-19 specimens originated in the United States, Italy and Spain. Sources were T cells, B-cell-depleted T cells, or PBMCs; the material itself was cDNA or gDNA.

Between the trimmed V and J ends, which lost 3 bases and 5 bases, there was a span of 13 bases. Germline V lookup: CDR1 MGHDK, CDR2 SYGVNS. The CDR3 has 14 residues. Authors' methods: Amplified reference gene primers provided the basis for estimating nucleated cell counts. Clones were read by immunoSEQ multiplex PCR, and TCRdb kept only the in-frame ones, dropping some. The V and J calls and clone size were taken over from that table, and D and trimming were inferred from the DNA. Among 150,000 to 200,000 clones listed, 86% were seen once. The sample was peripheral blood. The source is a woman over 75 in a cohort sampled during active or convalescent COVID-19. The rearrangement joins TRBV25-1 to TRBJ2-5; D might be TRBD2 (6 bases). DNA of the CDR3: TGTGCCAGCAGTGACGGAGCCGGGAGCGAGACCCAGTACTTC. This gives the protein CASSDGAGSETQYF. The full variable domain, with the rest looked up from reference TRBV25-1 and TRBJ2-5, is EADIYQTPRYLVIGTGKKITLECSQTMGHDKMYWYQQDPGMELHLIHYSYGVNSTEKGDLSSESTVSRIRTEHFPLTLESARPSHTSQYLCASSDGAGSETQYFGPGTRLLVL.